The 16 T cell receptor beta chains listed next were all sequenced from one sample in a study of OX40 agonist ivuxolimab in advanced cancers. Measured with immunoSEQ multiplex PCR; TCRdb has only the in-frame clones, and not every one. The repertoire holds about 7,200 clones, with under 85% as singletons. Sequences were derived from CD4+ or CD8+ T cells sorted from blood, sampled in a trial of the OX40 agonist ivuxolimab. The receptor source for this set is an adult with an advanced solid tumor such as melanoma, head and neck, liver or kidney cancer.

This clone appeared a few times. A junction boundary mismatches the germline segment, possibly from a read error. The rearrangement uses TRBV27 and TRBJ2-5; D gene ambiguous. The CDR3 contains 16 residues. Germline V CDR1 and CDR2: MNHEY, SMNVEV (reference sequence). The CDR3 nucleotides are TGTGCCAGCAGTCTATCCCTACGGTTGCCTGTGGAGACCCAGTACTTC. Protein sequence: CASSLSLRLPVETQYF.

This chain uses TRBV6-5 with TRBJ2-7; D might be TRBD1 or TRBD2, each matching 5 bases. Trimming left V 6 bases short and J 6 bases short, with 9 bases between. The germline CDR1 and CDR2 sequences are MNHEY and SVGAGI. The CDR3 contains 11 residues. The CDR3 sequence is CASSEGSEQYF. CDR3 nucleotides: TGTGCCAGCAGCGAGGGGAGCGAGCAGTACTTC.

V and J are TRBV29-1 and TRBJ2-1; 10 nucleotides align to TRBD1. There are 16 residues in the CDR3. Germline values: CDR1 SQVTM, CDR2 ANQGSEA. The V gene end was trimmed by 4 bases and the J gene end by 7 bases; junction bases not matched to a gene: 13. CDR3 nucleotide sequence: TGCAGCGTTGTGGGGACAGGGGACGGAGTGGAAAATGAGCAGTTCTTC. This translates into CSVVGTGDGVENEQFF.

V usage is TRBV7-6 and J usage is TRBJ2-1; D may match TRBD1 or TRBD2 (5 bases each). The CDR3 is made up of 14 amino acids. Trimming pared 1 base from V and 5 bases from J, leaving 9 bases between. Germline V lookup: CDR1 SGHVS, CDR2 FNYEAQ. CDR3 region: CASSLGVGDNEQFF. In nucleotides, the CDR3 is TGTGCCAGCAGCTTAGGGGTGGGGGACAATGAGCAGTTCTTC.

The rearrangement joins TRBV7-9 to TRBJ1-1; tentative D call: TRBD1 (5 bases). CDR3 length: 15 amino acids. The ends were cut back, 7 bases at V and 7 bases at J, with 22 bases in the middle. From germline, CDR1 is SEHNR and CDR2 FQNEAQ (reference sequence). The CDR3 reads CASTALGGEKGEAFF. The DNA of the CDR3 is TGTGCCAGCACCGCCCTGGGAGGGGAGAAGGGTGAAGCTTTCTTT.

This chain connects TRBV28 to TRBJ1-2; D remains unclear. V was shortened by 2 bases and J by 5 bases, with 12 bases between the two germline ends. Germline CDR1 is MDHEN and CDR2 is SYDVKM. This CDR3 has 14 residues. CDR3: CASSLIRIVYGYTF. Here the CDR3 DNA reads TGTGCCAGCAGTTTAATCCGTATAGTATATGGCTACACCTTC.

This clone has only one observation. The chain joins TRBV27 to TRBJ1-1; D is undetermined. The CDR3 contains 13 residues. Germline V gene data show CDR1 as MNHEY and CDR2 as SMNVEV (reference sequence). Between the trimmed V and J ends, which lost 2 bases and 11 bases, there was a span of 15 bases. The chain's CDR3 is CASSLADPLEAFF. CDR3 DNA sequence: TGTGCCAGCAGTTTAGCAGATCCGCTTGAGGCTTTCTTT.

The chain employs TRBV10-3 and TRBJ1-2; D is possibly TRBD1 (5 bases). Germline loops: CDR1 ENHRY, CDR2 SYGVKD. The CDR3 consists of 12 residues. Trimming took off 7 bases at V and 10 bases at J, with 16 bases between the two ends. The CDR3 region has the DNA TGTGCCATCACCGAGATCGGGGCCTTCTACACCTTC. Translating it yields CAITEIGAFYTF.

This clone was picked up a small number of times. The rearrangement joins TRBV6-1 to TRBJ1-5, with TRBD1 identical over 9 bases. Germline V gene sequence: CDR1 MNHNS, CDR2 SASEGT. The CDR3 is 15 residues long. V gave up 4 bases and J gave up 3 bases; unmatched junction bases: 4. The CDR3 reads CASSAWTGANQPQHF. CDR3 DNA sequence: TGTGCCAGCAGTGCCTGGACAGGGGCCAATCAGCCCCAGCATTTT.

V is TRBV7-1 and J is TRBJ2-1, with D possibly TRBD1 on 6 matching bases. TRBV7-1 is filed as an ORF, its function uncertain. The CDR3 extends over 14 amino acids. The germline V and J ends were trimmed by 5 bases and 2 bases, with 10 bases remaining between them. In nucleotides, the CDR3 is TGTGCCAGCAGCCCATGGACAGCCTACAATGAGCAGTTCTTC. It encodes CASSPWTAYNEQFF.

The chain joins TRBV2 to TRBJ1-5; D may be TRBD1 (5 bases). Germline assignment: CDR1 SNHLY and CDR2 FYNNEI. The V end lost 5 bases, the J end lost 7 bases, and 12 bases lay between the germline ends. The CDR3 runs to 13 residues. DNA of the CDR3: TGTGCCAGCAGTTTTAGGGGACGCCAGCCCCAGCATTTT. Amino acid sequence: CASSFRGRQPQHF.

The chain carries TRBV11-2 and TRBJ1-2, with 7 bases lining up with TRBD1. Germline V gene sequence: CDR1 SGHAT, CDR2 FQNNGV. V lost 1 base and J lost 5; bases outside the gene matches: 13. This CDR3 contains 17 residues. The CDR3 region has the DNA TGTGCCAGCAGCTTAGGGACAGGCGCGCGGGTTAGTTATGGCTACACCTTC. The encoded protein is CASSLGTGARVSYGYTF. The full variable domain, completed using reference TRBV11-2 and TRBJ1-2, is EAGVAQSPRYKIIEKRQSVAFWCNPISGHATLYWYQQILGQGPKLLIQFQNNGVVDDSQLPKDRFSAERLKGVDSTLKIQPAKLEDSAVYLCASSLGTGARVSYGYTFGSGTRLTVV.

The chain recombines TRBV6-5 with TRBJ2-1; no clear D gene. Trimming pared 0 bases from V and 7 bases from J, leaving 4 bases between. Germline V gene lookup returns CDR1 MNHEY and CDR2 SVGAGI. The CDR3 is made up of 12 amino acids. The CDR3 DNA is TGTGCCAGCAGTTACTCGCTGAATGAGCAGTTCTTC. It encodes CASSYSLNEQFF.

This clone was seen a single time. The chain links TRBV6-5 to TRBJ2-1; no reliable D call. Germline values: CDR1 MNHEY, CDR2 SVGAGI. V dropped 1 base and J dropped 8 bases, with 12 bases sitting between them. This CDR3 is built from 14 residues. Here the CDR3 reads CASSYFRHADEQFF. CDR3 nucleotide sequence: TGTGCCAGCAGTTACTTCAGACATGCCGATGAGCAGTTCTTC.

The CDR3 spells CASSQDRVRYEQYF. The CDR3 nucleotides are TGCGCCAGCAGCCAAGACAGGGTGCGTTACGAGCAGTACTTC. The rearrangement uses TRBV4-3 and TRBJ2-7; perhaps TRBD1 as D (5 bases). CDR1 LGHNA and CDR2 YSLEER come from the germline V gene. Trimming took 0 bases from V and 4 from J, leaving 10 bases between them. This CDR3 has 14 residues.

This clone came up a few times. This rearrangement joins TRBV28 to TRBJ1-5; tentatively, D is TRBD1 (5 bases). The germline V and J ends were trimmed by 6 bases and 3 bases, with 12 bases remaining between them. This CDR3 has 14 amino acids. Germline CDR1 reads MDHEN; CDR2 reads SYDVKM. CDR3 sequence (DNA): TGTGCCAGCAGACAGACAGTAATCAATCAGCCCCAGCATTTT. Translating it yields CASRQTVINQPQHF.